Following are 6 T cell receptor beta chains from one sample sequenced in a study of OX40 agonist ivuxolimab in advanced cancers. Measured with immunoSEQ multiplex PCR; TCRdb has only the in-frame clones, and not every one. The profile shows under 80,000 clones, around 89% of them singletons. Sequencing used CD4+ or CD8+ T cells sorted from blood, obtained in a trial of the OX40 agonist ivuxolimab. These receptors were taken from an adult with an advanced solid tumor such as melanoma, head and neck, liver or kidney cancer.

The genes are TRBV4-3 and TRBJ2-1, with 8 bases that match TRBD1. V dropped 5 bases and J dropped 4; count of bases not matched to a gene: 7. This CDR3 spans 15 amino acids. The germline V gene encodes CDR1 LGHNA and CDR2 YSLEER. DNA of the CDR3: TGCGCCAGCAGCGTCGACAGGGGAGAGTACAATGAGCAGTTCTTC. Translation gives CASSVDRGEYNEQFF.

The chain couples TRBV10-3 to TRBJ1-5; 8 nucleotides match TRBD1. Germline V gene sequence: CDR1 ENHRY, CDR2 SYGVKD. The trim removed 0 bases at V and 4 bases at J, leaving 2 bases unmatched. The CDR3 is made up of 15 amino acids. The CDR3 DNA sequence: TGTGCCATCAGTGAGTCCCAGGGGGCTAATCAGCCCCAGCATTTT. The encoded protein is CAISESQGANQPQHF.

This chain connects TRBV4-3 to TRBJ2-5; 9 bases line up with TRBD1. J was trimmed by 3 bases and V by 3 bases; bases with no gene match: 2. This CDR3 comprises 14 residues. Germline V gene sequence: CDR1 LGHNA, CDR2 YSLEER. CDR3 DNA: TGCGCCAGCAGCCACGGGACAGGGAAAGAGACCCAGTACTTC. This gives the protein CASSHGTGKETQYF.

This clone was counted once. The chain links TRBV28 to TRBJ1-2; 7 nucleotides match TRBD1. This CDR3 has 13 amino acids. With 6 bases clipped from V and 2 bases from J, the junction kept 3 bases outside the gene matches. The germline V gene encodes CDR1 MDHEN and CDR2 SYDVKM. CDR3 bases: TGTGCCAGCAGCACACAGGGGAACTATGGCTACACCTTC. It encodes CASSTQGNYGYTF.

The chain links TRBV21-1 to TRBJ2-1; the listed D gene, TRBD1, was not tested against the DNA. TRBV21-1 counts as a pseudogene. This CDR3 spans 17 amino acids. The CDR3 sequence: CASSRAEDRGAYNEQFF. Written as DNA, the CDR3 is TGTGCCAGCAGCAGGGCCGAGGACAGGGGGGCTTACAATGAGCAGTTCTTC.

The gene calls are TRBV27 and TRBJ1-1, with 8 bases fitting TRBD1. This CDR3 comprises 10 residues. V trimming: 8 bases; J trimming: 12 bases; junction bases outside the gene matches: 5. Germline lookup yields CDR1 MNHEY and CDR2 SMNVEV (reference sequence). The CDR3 DNA is TGTGCCAGCGGCGGACAGGGACCTTTCTTT. This gives the protein CASGGQGPFF.